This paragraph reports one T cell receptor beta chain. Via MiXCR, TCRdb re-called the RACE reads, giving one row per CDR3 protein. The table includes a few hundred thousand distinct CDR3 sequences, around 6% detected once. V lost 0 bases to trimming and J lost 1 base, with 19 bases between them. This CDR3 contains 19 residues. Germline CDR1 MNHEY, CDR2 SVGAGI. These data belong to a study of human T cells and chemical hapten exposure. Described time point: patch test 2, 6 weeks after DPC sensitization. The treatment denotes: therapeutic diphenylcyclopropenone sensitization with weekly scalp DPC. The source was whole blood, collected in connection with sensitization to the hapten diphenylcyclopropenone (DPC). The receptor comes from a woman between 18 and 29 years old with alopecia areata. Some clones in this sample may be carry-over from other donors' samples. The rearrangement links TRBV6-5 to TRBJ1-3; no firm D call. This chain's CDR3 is CASSYSSGSGYGSGNTIYF. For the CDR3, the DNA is TGTGCCAGCAGTTACTCGAGTGGTTCGGGATATGGTTCTGGAAACACCATATATTTT.